These 23 T cell receptor beta chains came from one sample sequenced in a study of graft-versus-host responses after intestinal transplantation. These receptors' targets are unknown. Sequencing was performed with immunoSEQ multiplex PCR; in TCRdb, only in-frame clones are kept and a portion is missing. The profile shows about 86,000 clones, around 83% of them singletons. This material consisted of unstimulated CD8+ T cells sorted from spleen or lymph node cells, taken before intestinal transplant. Receptors originate from a human donor who received an intestinal transplant.

Worth noting for this clone: A junction boundary mismatches the germline segment, possibly from a read error. V and J are TRBV12-5 and TRBJ1-2; D remains ambiguous. From germline, CDR1 is LGHNT and CDR2 FRNRAP. The CDR3 spans 13 residues. The CDR3 region has the DNA TGTGCTAGTGGCTTGGACGGGAACTATGGCTACACCTTC. Translation gives CASGLDGNYGYTF.

The chain links TRBV2 to TRBJ2-4; 10 nucleotides line up with TRBD2. From germline, CDR1 is SNHLY and CDR2 FYNNEI. This CDR3 region has 15 residues. The junction had 6 bases not matched to a gene; V was cut back by 2 bases and J by 8 bases. Here the CDR3 reads CASSELAGVGDIQYF. Written as DNA, the CDR3 is TGTGCCAGCAGTGAACTAGCGGGAGTCGGGGACATTCAGTACTTC.

This rearrangement joins TRBV7-9 to TRBJ2-1; D may match TRBD1 or TRBD2 (6 bases each). This CDR3 comprises 15 residues. CDR1 is SEHNR, CDR2 FQNEAQ, per germline (reference sequence). Trimming removed 1 base at V and 7 bases at J, with 14 bases between. CDR3 residues: CASSLGRGLGNEQFF. CDR3 coding DNA: TGTGCCAGCAGCTTAGGACGGGGGCTTGGGAATGAGCAGTTCTTC.

The chain employs TRBV28 and TRBJ2-7; a weak D match, TRBD1 (5 bases). Germline V gene data show CDR1 as MDHEN and CDR2 as SYDVKM. The CDR3 has 13 residues. Trimming removed 6 bases at V and 4 bases at J, with 13 bases between. The CDR3 nucleotides are TGTGCCAGCAGCGACAGCCAGGGATACGAGCAGTACTTC. Its protein is CASSDSQGYEQYF. Filled out from reference TRBV28 and TRBJ2-7, the complete variable domain reads DVKVTQSSRYLVKRTGEKVFLECVQDMDHENMFWYRQDPGLGLRLIYFSYDVKMKEKGDIPEGYSVSREKKERFSLILESASTNQTSMYLCASSDSQGYEQYFGPGTRLTVT.

Only one count was recorded for this clone. The gene calls are TRBV4-2 and TRBJ2-1; 9 nucleotides line up with TRBD2. The junction had 4 bases not matched to a gene; V was cut back by 4 bases and J by 3 bases. The CDR3 has 15 residues. The V gene's germline CDR1 is LGHNA and CDR2 YNFKEQ. CDR3 sequence (DNA): TGTGCCAGCAGCCTCGGTAGCGGGGGCTACAATGAGCAGTTCTTC. Its translation: CASSLGSGGYNEQFF.

Of note for this clone: One end of the junction fails to match germline, which may point to a read error. V is TRBV11-3 and J is TRBJ2-7; possibly TRBD2 for D (5 bases). This CDR3 region has 18 residues. Germline lookup yields CDR1 SGHNT and CDR2 YENEEA. The chain's CDR3 is CASSLEGFERRNSYEQYF. In DNA, the CDR3 is TGTGCCAGCAGCCTAGAGGGATTTGAGCGCCGGAACTCCTACGAGCAGTACTTC. The whole variable domain, filled in from reference TRBV11-3 and TRBJ2-7, reads EAGVVQSPRYKIIEKKQPVAFWCNPISGHNTLYWYLQNLGQGPELLIRYENEEAVDDSQLPKDRFSAERLKGVDSTLKIQPAELGDSAVYLCASSLEGFERRNSYEQYFGPGTRLTVT.

The chain couples TRBV29-1 to TRBJ2-5; D ambiguous. The germline CDR1 and CDR2 sequences are SQVTM and ANQGSEA. The CDR3 extends over 15 amino acids. The ends were cut back, 0 bases at V and 2 bases at J, with 13 bases in the middle. The CDR3 DNA is TGCAGCGTTGAAGATCCGAACGAACCTCAAGAGACCCAGTACTTC. Translation: CSVEDPNEPQETQYF. The variable domain in full, with the rest retrieved from reference TRBV29-1 and TRBJ2-5, is SAVISQKPSRDICQRGTSLTIQCQVDSQVTMMFWYRQQPGQSLTLIATANQGSEATYESGFVIDKFPISRPNLTFSTLTVSNMSPEDSSIYLCSVEDPNEPQETQYFGPGTRLLVL.

The chain is built from TRBV6-5 and TRBJ1-5; TRBD1 might be the D (5 bases). Per germline, CDR1 MNHEY and CDR2 SVGAGI. V gave up 2 bases and J gave up 4 bases, with 9 bases separating them. This CDR3 is built from 14 residues. The chain's CDR3 is CASSYGAANQPQHF. CDR3 bases: TGTGCCAGCAGTTACGGGGCAGCTAATCAGCCCCAGCATTTT.

The rearrangement uses TRBV6-5 and TRBJ2-7; D is unclear. Germline assignment: CDR1 MNHEY and CDR2 SVGAGI. Between the trimmed V and J ends, which lost 8 bases and 2 bases, there was a span of 16 bases. This CDR3 region has 14 residues. The DNA of the CDR3 is TGTGCCAGCGGTAGGTCAACCAATCCCTACGAGCAGTACTTC. It specifies CASGRSTNPYEQYF.

The V call is TRBV15, the J call TRBJ2-5; TRBD2 agrees at 10 bases. With the DNA end fitting TRBJ2-7 better, the J assignment may be wrong. The germline CDR1 and CDR2 sequences are LNHNV and YYDKDF (reference sequence). The CDR3 runs to 16 residues. CDR3 residues: CATSRDLAGGSYEQYF. The CDR3 DNA sequence: TGTGCCACCAGCAGAGACTTAGCGGGAGGATCCTACGAGCAGTACTTC.

The chain recombines TRBV28 with TRBJ2-5, with D hard to call. The closer fit of TRBJ2-7 to the DNA end suggests the J call may be wrong. Germline CDR1 is MDHEN and CDR2 is SYDVKM. CDR3 length: 15 amino acids. CDR3: CASSPLGPDYDEQYF. The CDR3 DNA reads TGTGCCAGCAGTCCCCTCGGGCCCGATTATGACGAGCAGTACTTC.

This chain links TRBV18 with TRBJ1-2; 9 bases map to TRBD1. CDR1 is KGHSH, CDR2 LQKENI, per germline. Trimming at V came to 4 bases and at J to 4 bases, leaving 4 bases not matched to a gene. CDR3 size: 14 residues. DNA for the CDR3: TGTGCCAGCTCACACCCGACAGGGGGCTATGGCTACACCTTC. Residues: CASSHPTGGYGYTF.

V gene TRBV7-3 combines with J gene TRBJ2-1; 14 bases line up with TRBD2. V was pared by 2 bases and J by 6 bases, with 6 bases of the junction left unmatched. Per germline, CDR1 SGHTA and CDR2 FQGTGA. The CDR3 contains 17 residues. CDR3 coding DNA: TGTGCCAGCAGCTTAGGCCCGACTAGCGGGAGGGCCAATGAGCAGTTCTTC. It yields the protein CASSLGPTSGRANEQFF.

The chain combines TRBV9 with TRBJ1-2, with 9 nucleotides matching TRBD1. V was pared by 0 bases and J by 1 base, with 7 bases of the junction left unmatched. CDR3 size: 17 residues. From germline, CDR1 is SGDLS and CDR2 YYNGEE. The CDR3 sequence: CASSVATGGRDNYGYTF. The CDR3 nucleotides read TGTGCCAGCAGCGTAGCTACAGGGGGCCGGGATAACTATGGCTACACCTTC.

The chain carries TRBV9 and TRBJ2-3; D call uncertain. V was clipped by 1 base and J by 2 bases, with 14 bases between them. The germline V gene encodes CDR1 SGDLS and CDR2 YYNGEE. The CDR3 length is 16 residues. The CDR3 DNA follows: TGTGCCAGCAGCGTATACTCGATCTCCTTCACAGATACGCAGTATTTT. This gives the protein CASSVYSISFTDTQYF.

This chain uses TRBV27 with TRBJ1-6; a possible D gene is TRBD1 (6 bases). With 5 bases removed from V and 0 bases from J, the gap between germline ends came to 14 bases. The CDR3 contains 17 residues. Germline CDR1 MNHEY, CDR2 SMNVEV (reference sequence). CDR3: CASSPLGGSSYNSPLHF. For the CDR3, the DNA is TGTGCCAGCAGTCCTCTAGGGGGGAGCTCCTATAATTCACCCCTCCACTTT.

J is TRBJ2-7 and V is TRBV11-2, with D unclear. CDR1 and CDR2 from the germline V gene are SGHAT and FQNNGV. CDR3 length: 14 residues. The V end lost 0 bases, the J end lost 3 bases, and 9 bases lay between the germline ends. Here the CDR3 DNA reads TGTGCCAGCAGCTTAGAGGGGTATGTCTACGAGCAGTACTTC. This sequence encodes CASSLEGYVYEQYF.

J is TRBJ2-7 and V is TRBV9, with D perhaps being TRBD1 or TRBD2 (5 bases each). V lost 0 bases, J lost 9 bases, and 19 bases lay in between. The CDR3 totals 15 residues. Germline V CDR1 and CDR2: SGDLS, YYNGEE. The CDR3 DNA reads TGTGCCAGCAGCGTAGACCGGGACGGAGATCGGGGGCAGTACTTC. Translating gives CASSVDRDGDRGQYF.

The chain employs TRBV2 and TRBJ2-7, with D tentatively TRBD2 (6 bases). The CDR3 length is 13 residues. V lost 10 bases and J lost 5, with 18 bases in between. Germline CDR1 is SNHLY and CDR2 is FYNNEI. DNA for the CDR3: TGTGCCACATTACAGGAGGGGAAGGACGAGCAGTACTTC. Protein sequence: CATLQEGKDEQYF.

The genes are TRBV27 and TRBJ1-4, with D perhaps matching TRBD1 (5 bases). Trimming took off 0 bases at V and 5 bases at J, with 10 bases between the two ends. This CDR3 is 15 amino acids long. Germline-derived CDR1 and CDR2 are MNHEY and SMNVEV (reference sequence). The DNA of the CDR3 is TGTGCCAGCAGTTTATCAATATCAGGGAATGAAAAACTGTTTTTT. This sequence encodes CASSLSISGNEKLFF.

The chain links TRBV7-9 to TRBJ1-1; D is undetermined. CDR3 length: 16 residues. The germline CDR1 and CDR2 sequences are SEHNR and FQNEAQ (reference sequence). Between the trimmed V and J ends, which lost 2 bases and 0 bases, there was a span of 13 bases. CDR3 nucleotides: TGTGCCAGCAGCTTAAAAACGCGGACCATGAACACTGAAGCTTTCTTT. The encoded protein is CASSLKTRTMNTEAFF.

The rearrangement links TRBV7-6 to TRBJ2-2; D is unresolved. The CDR3 length is 15 residues. The germline V and J ends were trimmed by 6 bases and 2 bases, with 13 bases remaining between them. CDR1 is SGHVS, CDR2 FNYEAQ, per germline. DNA of the CDR3: TGTGCCAGCAGTCCGGACCGCTCTAACACCGGGGAGCTGTTTTTT. Translating it yields CASSPDRSNTGELFF.

The chain recombines TRBV2 with TRBJ1-2, with 8 positions matching TRBD1. The CDR3 spans 16 residues. The trim removed 8 bases at V and 8 bases at J, leaving 19 bases unmatched. CDR1 SNHLY and CDR2 FYNNEI come from the germline V gene. CDR3 DNA sequence: TGTGCCAGCTTCACGAGAGACAGGGGACGAGAGGGGGGCTACACCTTC. As protein: CASFTRDRGREGGYTF.